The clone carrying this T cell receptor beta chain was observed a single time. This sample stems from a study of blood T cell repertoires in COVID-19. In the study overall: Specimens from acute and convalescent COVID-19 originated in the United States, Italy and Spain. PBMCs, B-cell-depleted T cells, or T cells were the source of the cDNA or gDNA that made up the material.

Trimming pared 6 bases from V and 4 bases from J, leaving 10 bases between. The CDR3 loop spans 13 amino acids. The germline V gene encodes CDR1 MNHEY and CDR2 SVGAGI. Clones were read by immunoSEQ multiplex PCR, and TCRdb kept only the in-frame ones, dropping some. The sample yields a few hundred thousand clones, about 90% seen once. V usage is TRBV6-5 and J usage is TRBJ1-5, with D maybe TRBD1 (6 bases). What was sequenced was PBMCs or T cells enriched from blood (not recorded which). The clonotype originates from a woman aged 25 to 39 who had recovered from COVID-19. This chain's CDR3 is CASSAQGNQPQHF. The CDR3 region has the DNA TGTGCCAGCAGCGCACAGGGAAATCAGCCCCAGCATTTT.